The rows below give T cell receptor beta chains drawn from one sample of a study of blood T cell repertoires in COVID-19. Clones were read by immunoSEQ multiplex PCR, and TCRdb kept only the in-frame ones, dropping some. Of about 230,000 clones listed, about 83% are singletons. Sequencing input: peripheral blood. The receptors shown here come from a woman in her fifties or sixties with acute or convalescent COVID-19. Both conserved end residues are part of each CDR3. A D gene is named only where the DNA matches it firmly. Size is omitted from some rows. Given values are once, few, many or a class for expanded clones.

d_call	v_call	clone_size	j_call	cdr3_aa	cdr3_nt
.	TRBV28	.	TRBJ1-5	CASSLDRYNQPQHF	TGTGCCAGCAGTTTAGACAGGTACAATCAGCCCCAGCATTTT
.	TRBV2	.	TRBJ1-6	CASSERGRGGGRSPLHF	TGTGCCAGCAGTGAAAGAGGCAGGGGAGGGGGAAGGTCACCCCTCCACTTT
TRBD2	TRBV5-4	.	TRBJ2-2	CASRIAGGSTGELFF	TGTGCCAGCAGAATAGCGGGAGGCAGCACCGGGGAGCTGTTTTTT
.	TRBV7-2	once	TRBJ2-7	CASSQFGGSYEQYF	TGTGCCAGCAGCCAGTTCGGGGGCTCCTACGAGCAGTACTTC
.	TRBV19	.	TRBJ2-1	CASDARGFNQQFF	TGTGCCAGCGACGCTCGGGGGTTCAATCAGCAGTTCTTC
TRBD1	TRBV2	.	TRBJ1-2	CASSLGQGRYGYTF	TGTGCCAGCAGCCTAGGACAGGGCCGCTATGGCTACACCTTC
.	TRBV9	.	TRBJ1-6	CASSVDPSKGSPLHF	TGTGCCAGCAGCGTAGATCCCAGTAAGGGGTCACCCCTCCACTTT
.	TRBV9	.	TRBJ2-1	CASTATGEASYNEQFF	TGTGCCAGCACCGCGACGGGGGAGGCCTCCTACAATGAGCAGTTCTTC
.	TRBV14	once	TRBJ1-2	CASSGANYGYTF	TGTGCCAGCAGTGGGGCGAACTATGGCTACACCTTC
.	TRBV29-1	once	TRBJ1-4	CGTRLGTNEKLFF	TGCGGGACAAGGCTGGGGACTAATGAAAAACTGTTTTTT
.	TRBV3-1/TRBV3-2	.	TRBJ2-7	CASSQDLTGGEQYF	TGTGCCAGCAGCCAAGACCTGACAGGAGGCGAGCAGTACTTC
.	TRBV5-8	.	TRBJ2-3	CASSLNSAFTDTQYF	TGTGCCAGCAGCTTGAATAGTGCATTCACAGATACGCAGTATTTT
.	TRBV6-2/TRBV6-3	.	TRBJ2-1	CASSRTAQQFF	TGTGCCAGCAGTCGGACAGCCCAGCAGTTCTTC
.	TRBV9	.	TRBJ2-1	CASSVEGQRREQFF	TGTGCCAGCAGCGTGGAAGGACAGAGGCGTGAGCAGTTCTTC
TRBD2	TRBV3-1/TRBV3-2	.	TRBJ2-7	CASSQVGGYEQYF	TGTGCCAGCAGCCAAGTGGGGGGGTACGAGCAGTACTTC
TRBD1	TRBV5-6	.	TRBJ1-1	CASSFDRGPSEAFF	TGTGCCAGCAGCTTTGACAGGGGGCCCTCTGAAGCTTTCTTT
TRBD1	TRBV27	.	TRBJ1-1	CASSPGTGRFRTEAFF	TGTGCCAGCAGTCCTGGGACAGGAAGGTTCCGTACTGAAGCTTTCTTT
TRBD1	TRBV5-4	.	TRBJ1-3	CATQLGQAGNTIYF	TGTGCCACCCAGCTAGGACAGGCTGGAAACACCATATATTTT
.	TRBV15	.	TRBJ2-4	CATSIQLPAAKNIQYF	TGTGCCACCAGCATACAACTACCCGCGGCCAAAAACATTCAGTACTTC
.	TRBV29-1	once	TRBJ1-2	CSVAKDRNYGYTF	TGCAGCGTTGCGAAGGACAGAAACTATGGCTACACCTTC
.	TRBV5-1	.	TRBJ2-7	CASSPHFENEQYF	TGCGCCAGCAGCCCACATTTTGAAAACGAGCAGTACTTC
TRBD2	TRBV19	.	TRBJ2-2	CASKRERANTGELFF	TGTGCCAGTAAGCGGGAGCGGGCGAACACCGGGGAGCTGTTTTTT
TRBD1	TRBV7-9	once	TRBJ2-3	CASDRGQSTDTQYF	TGTGCCAGTGACAGGGGGCAGAGCACAGATACGCAGTATTTT
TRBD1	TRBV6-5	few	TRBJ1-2	CASSYRTGYGYTF	TGTGCCAGCAGTTACCGGACAGGGTATGGCTACACCTTC
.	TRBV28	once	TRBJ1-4	CASSFTNTEKLFF	TGTGCCAGCAGTTTTACCAACACAGAAAAACTGTTTTTT
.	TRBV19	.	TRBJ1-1	CASSLRDTEAFF	TGTGCCAGTAGTCTACGGGACACTGAAGCTTTCTTT
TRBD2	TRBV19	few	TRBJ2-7	CASSIGTRYYEQYF	TGTGCCAGTAGTATTGGGACTAGGTACTACGAGCAGTACTTC
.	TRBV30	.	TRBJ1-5	CAWSRQGNQPQHF	TGTGCCTGGAGCCGCCAGGGCAATCAGCCCCAGCATTTT
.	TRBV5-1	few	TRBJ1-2	CASSAGPRGYTF	TGCGCCAGCAGCGCGGGACCTCGTGGCTACACCTTC
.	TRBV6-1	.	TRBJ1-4	CASSEAGRSNEKLFF	TGTGCCAGCAGTGAAGCTGGCAGAAGTAATGAAAAACTGTTTTTT
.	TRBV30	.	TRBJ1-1	CAWARGFSTEAFF	TGTGCCTGGGCCAGGGGCTTCAGCACTGAAGCTTTCTTT
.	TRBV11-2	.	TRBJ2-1	CASSGGTLSYNEQFF	TGTGCCAGCAGCGGGGGGACTTTGTCCTACAATGAGCAGTTCTTC
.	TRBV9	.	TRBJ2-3	CASSPRLSTDTQYF	TGTGCCAGCAGCCCCAGACTGAGCACAGATACGCAGTATTTT
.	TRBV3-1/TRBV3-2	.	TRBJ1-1	CASSQEGGANTEAFF	TGTGCCAGCAGCCAAGAGGGGGGGGCGAACACTGAAGCTTTCTTT
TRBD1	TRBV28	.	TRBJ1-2	CASSPSDRALGYTF	TGTGCCAGCAGTCCCAGTGACAGGGCGCTTGGCTACACCTTC
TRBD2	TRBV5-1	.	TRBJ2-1	CASSLNPGLAGRQDNEQFF	TGCGCCAGCAGCTTGAATCCGGGACTAGCGGGCAGGCAGGACAATGAGCAGTTCTTC
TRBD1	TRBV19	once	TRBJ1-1	CASSPPGGPEAFF	TGTGCCAGTAGCCCCCCAGGGGGGCCTGAAGCTTTCTTT
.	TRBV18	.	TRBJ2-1	CASSTSTAYNEQFF	TGTGCCAGCTCAACTAGCACAGCCTACAATGAGCAGTTCTTC
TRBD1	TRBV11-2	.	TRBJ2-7	CASSRQGPYEQYF	TGTGCCAGCAGCAGACAGGGACCCTACGAGCAGTACTTC
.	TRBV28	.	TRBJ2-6	CASMGAPGANVLTF	TGTGCCAGCATGGGAGCCCCCGGGGCCAACGTCCTGACTTTC
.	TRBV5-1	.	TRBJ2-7	CASSLGGSITYEQYF	TGCGCCAGCAGCTTGGGAGGGTCTATAACCTACGAGCAGTACTTC
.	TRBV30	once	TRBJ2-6	CAWSAGEGANVLTF	TGTGCCTGGAGTGCGGGGGAAGGGGCCAACGTCCTGACTTTC
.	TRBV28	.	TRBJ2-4	CASSLSDRGQYF	TGTGCCAGCAGTCTATCAGACCGGGGGCAGTACTTC
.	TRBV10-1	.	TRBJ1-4	CASSDGGNEKLFF	TGCGCCAGCAGTGACGGCGGGAATGAAAAACTGTTTTTT
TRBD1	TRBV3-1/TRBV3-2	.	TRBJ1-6	CASSQGDRGHPALHF	TGTGCCAGCAGCCAAGGGGACAGGGGCCACCCGGCCCTCCACTTT
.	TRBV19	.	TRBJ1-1	CASSPRGAPWEAFF	TGTGCCAGTAGCCCCAGGGGCGCCCCGTGGGAAGCTTTCTTT
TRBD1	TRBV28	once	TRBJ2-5	CASRDQGAQQETQYF	TGTGCCAGCAGAGATCAGGGGGCCCAACAAGAGACCCAGTACTTC
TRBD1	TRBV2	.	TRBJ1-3	CASSVPGTAGNTIYF	TGTGCCAGCAGTGTACCTGGGACAGCTGGAAACACCATATATTTT